The TCR beta chain under discussion was sequenced for a study of early T cells in non-severe SARS-CoV-2 infection (dated by TCRdb to the early 2020s). With regard to the full study: Because TCR sequencing was done on bulk RNA from unsorted whole blood, the alpha and beta chains could not be paired.

Broad study findings and their caveats: VDJdb matching was skewed toward anti-spike CD8 responses and likely underestimated virus-specific expansions, missing private and CD4 specificities.

The study was a case-control design nested within a healthcare worker cohort in London, UK, with weekly nasopharyngeal swab PCR tests and blood sampling. Between 23 and 31 March 2020, the week of the UK lockdown, healthcare workers were enrolled and then followed up weekly for as long as 16 weeks. The library was prepared using 5' RACE. Sequencing used a NextSeq 500. In the TCR library protocol, unique molecular identifiers were attached to individual cDNA molecules to correct for PCR bias and sequencing error. Both TCR alpha and beta chains were sequenced, and tight co-correlation was observed between alpha and beta sequence abundances in each sample. The paper's data handling went like this. Decombinator V4 was used to annotate the V gene, J gene and CDR3 of the TCR sequences. TCRs were defined as expanded if a significant change between any two time points was detected under a Poisson model with p below 0.0001. TCR abundances were normalised to the total number of TCRs sequenced per sample and were expressed as counts per million. TRAV1-2 paired with TRAJ12, TRAJ20 or TRAJ33 defined MAIT TCRs, while TRAV10 paired with TRAJ18 defined iNKT TCRs. A search of VDJdb, accessed on 1 November 2021, was run for TCRs annotated to CMV, EBV and SARS-CoV-2, with TCRs annotated for multiple antigens excluded. The public reads were quality trimmed at Q25 with fastp and then assembled into clones with MiXCR by TCRdb, keeping productive beta chains. Each entry is one CDR3 protein sequence, shown with its most common DNA and genes. Here the V and J calls rest on TCRdb's processing, not on the authors' analysis. The sample table contains about 23,000 distinct CDR3 sequences; only one count was recorded for 5% of them. The top ten hold 4.3% of the sample.

Deletion took 8 bases off V and 5 bases off J, with a span of 12 bases between the germline ends. Spanning cysteine to phenylalanine, the CDR3 consists of 13 amino acids. Only CDR3 DNA remains: 39 bases, in frame from the first base. The germline V gene provides CDR1 MDHEN and CDR2 SYDVKM. This clonotype has a handful of counts. Its cognate antigen has yet to be identified. No base qualities exist here, and no much larger clone lies one base off it. The chain links TRBV28 with TRBJ1-4; too little of a D gene remains to name it. The clonotype comes from an adult who was a healthcare worker with PCR-confirmed SARS-CoV-2 infection or an uninfected control (not recorded which). Material for sequencing was whole blood. The DNA sequence is as follows: TGTGCCAGCGAAGGACGGGGAAATGAAAAACTGTTTTTT. Translation gives CASEGRGNEKLFF.